This TCR beta chain was recorded in a study of T cell repertoires in cytomegalovirus infection. Broader study findings: Ex vivo, HLA-C-restricted CMV-specific TCR beta clonotypes prevailed over the rest of the response. Individuals carrying CMV plus the relevant HLA were identified by cumulative frequency of public TCR beta families.

With regard to this clonotype: The antigen is undetermined.

The CDR3 is made up of 13 amino acids. Germline CDR1 and CDR2: LNHDA and SQIVND (reference sequence). V was trimmed by 6 bases and J by 4 bases, leaving 10 bases between them. One entry per CDR3 protein, called by TCRdb with MiXCR from the reads. Of about 530,000 distinct CDR3 sequences in the sample, more than 20% were seen once. Material for sequencing was PBMCs. The chain joins TRBV19 to TRBJ2-1; weak D call: TRBD2 (5 bases). This receptor was identified in a human donor in good health (CMV status not recorded). Some clones in this sample may be carry-over from other donors' samples. The CDR3 DNA sequence: TGTGCCAGTAGGGGCGGGCTATACAATGAGCAGTTCTTC. Protein product: CASRGGLYNEQFF. The entire variable domain, with the rest obtained from reference TRBV19 and TRBJ2-1, is as follows: DGGITQSPKYLFRKEGQNVTLSCEQNLNHDAMYWYRQDPGQGLRLIYYSQIVNDFQKGDIAEGYSVSREKKESFPLTVTSAQKNPTAFYLCASRGGLYNEQFFGPGTRLTVL.